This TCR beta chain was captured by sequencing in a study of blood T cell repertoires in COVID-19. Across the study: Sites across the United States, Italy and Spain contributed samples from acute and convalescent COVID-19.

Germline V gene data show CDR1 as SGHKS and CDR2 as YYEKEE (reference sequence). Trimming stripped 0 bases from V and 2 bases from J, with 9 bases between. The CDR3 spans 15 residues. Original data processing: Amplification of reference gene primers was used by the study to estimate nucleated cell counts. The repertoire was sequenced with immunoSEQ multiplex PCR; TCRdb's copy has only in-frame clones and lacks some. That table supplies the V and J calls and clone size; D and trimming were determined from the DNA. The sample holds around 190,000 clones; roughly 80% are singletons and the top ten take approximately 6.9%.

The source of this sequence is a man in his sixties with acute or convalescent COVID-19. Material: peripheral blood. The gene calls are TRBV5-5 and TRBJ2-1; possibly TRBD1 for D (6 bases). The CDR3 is CASSLGQGPYNEQFF. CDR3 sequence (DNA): TGTGCCAGCAGCTTGGGGCAGGGGCCCTACAATGAGCAGTTCTTC.